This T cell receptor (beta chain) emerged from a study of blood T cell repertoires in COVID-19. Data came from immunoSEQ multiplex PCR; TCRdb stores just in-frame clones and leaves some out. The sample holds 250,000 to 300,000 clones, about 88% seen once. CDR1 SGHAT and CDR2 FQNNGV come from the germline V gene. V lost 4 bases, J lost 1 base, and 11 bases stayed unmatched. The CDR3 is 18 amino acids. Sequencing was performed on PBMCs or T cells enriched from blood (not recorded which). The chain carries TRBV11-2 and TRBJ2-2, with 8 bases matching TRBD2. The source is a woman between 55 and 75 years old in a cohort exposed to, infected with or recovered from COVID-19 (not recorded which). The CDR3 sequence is CASSSLRLANLNTGELFF. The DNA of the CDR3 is TGTGCCAGCAGCTCACTCAGACTAGCGAACCTGAACACCGGGGAGCTGTTTTTT.